This TCR beta chain is from a study of T cells in Graves' hyperthyroidism and ophthalmopathy. The overall study: Sampling of peripheral blood happened at initial diagnosis, prior to any treatment.

Amplified TCR beta CDR3 regions came from RNA transcripts. The HTBI primer set was used in a first-round RT-PCR of the TCR CDR3. TCRdb processed the multiplex PCR reads anew with MiXCR; each CDR3 protein has one entry. The sample includes about 560,000 distinct CDR3 sequences, roughly 17% of them seen just once. There are many counts of this clonotype. Germline CDR1 and CDR2: MNHEY and SMNVEV (reference sequence). The CDR3 totals 16 residues. V gave up 7 bases and J gave up 1 base; unmatched junction bases: 9. Patients aged 18 to 65 had newly diagnosed hyperthyroidism lasting under 2 months. The receptor comes from a woman in her late teens or twenties with Graves' hyperthyroidism. The sequencing sample was made of blood. The J gene is TRBJ1-1, the V gene TRBV27; the match to TRBD1 covers 10 bases. CDR3 DNA sequence: TGTGCCAGCACACCCACGGGGACAGGGGCGAACACTGAAGCTTTCTTT. Its translation: CASTPTGTGANTEAFF.